The TCR beta chain under discussion was sequenced for a study of blood T cell repertoires in COVID-19. Overall study context: COVID-19 samples from acute and convalescent phases originated in the United States, Italy and Spain. Sample material is recorded as cDNA or gDNA derived from T cells, B-cell-depleted T cells, or PBMCs.

The CDR3 sequence is 15 residues long. V lost 4 bases, J lost 8 bases, and 19 bases lay in between. Germline CDR1 SGHRS, CDR2 YFSETQ. Original analysis: Estimates of nucleated cell counts were drawn from the amplification of reference gene primers. The protocol was immunoSEQ multiplex PCR, while the TCRdb copy is restricted to in-frame clones and leaves out a portion. V and J calls and clone size come straight from that table; D and trimming were deduced from the DNA. The sample includes roughly 60,000 clones, approximately 86% seen only once; the top ten take over 3.5%. This sequence was found in a man aged 45-65 years with active COVID-19. This chain connects TRBV5-1 to TRBJ2-1; TRBD1 is a possible D gene (6 bases). The sample taken for sequencing was peripheral blood. In DNA form, the CDR3 reads TGCGCCAGCAGCGATGGGGGCGCGGTATTTGATGAGCAGTTCTTC. Translation: CASSDGGAVFDEQFF.